A selection of T cell receptor beta chains follows, all from one sample in a study of T-cell memory formation after mild COVID-19. TCRdb redid the calling of the 5' RACE reads with MiXCR, one entry per CDR3 protein. Here the sample spans roughly 450,000 distinct CDR3 sequences, 18% being singletons. The specimen was PBMCs or a T cell subset sorted from them (not recorded which). The receptors here all came from an adult woman who had mild COVID-19 (a few samples of this study predate the infection). Cell type and time point are not known. The CDR3 runs from the conserved cysteine through the conserved F or W.

J: TRBJ1-1
V: TRBV4-2
CDR3: CASSQDVRNTEAFF

J: TRBJ1-5
V: TRBV5-5
CDR3: CASSLDSPSNQPQHF

J: TRBJ2-7
V: TRBV2
CDR3: CASSGTGISYEQYF

J: TRBJ2-7
V: TRBV29-1
CDR3: CSVETGAHEQYF

J: TRBJ1-4
V: TRBV5-1
CDR3: CASSLESMEKLFF

J: TRBJ1-1
V: TRBV5-6
CDR3: CASSQTRLTFTPNTEAFF

J: TRBJ2-2
V: TRBV12-3/TRBV12-4
CDR3: CASSFLQAITGELFF

J: TRBJ1-4
V: TRBV12-3/TRBV12-4
CDR3: CASSSGGFGEKLFF

J: TRBJ2-2
V: TRBV29-1
CDR3: CSVVAGGHTGELFF

J: TRBJ2-1
V: TRBV11-2
CDR3: CASSLVRARVGEQFF

J: TRBJ1-3
V: TRBV10-3
CDR3: CAIMRDSGNTIYF

J: TRBJ2-1
V: TRBV20-1
CDR3: CSTRGASNEQFF

J: TRBJ2-7
V: TRBV9
CDR3: CASSVGQNYEQYF

J: TRBJ2-1
V: TRBV6-4
CDR3: CASSEGGDYNEQFF

J: TRBJ1-2
V: TRBV27
CDR3: CASSLSVGTPGGYTF

J: TRBJ2-3
V: TRBV3-1
CDR3: CATSGLAGSDTQYF

J: TRBJ2-1
V: TRBV2
CDR3: CASSKGTSSYNEQFF

J: TRBJ2-7
V: TRBV2
CDR3: CASSEALTGTRSYEQYF

J: TRBJ1-6
V: TRBV9
CDR3: CAISPRTGAYNSPLHF

J: TRBJ2-7
V: TRBV5-1
CDR3: CASSLDAGMYEQYF

J: TRBJ2-1
V: TRBV10-3
CDR3: CAIMGSGESSYNEQFF

J: TRBJ2-3
V: TRBV5-1
CDR3: CASSSRQSTDTQYF

J: TRBJ2-1
V: TRBV7-9
CDR3: CASSPASGSAIGGQFF

J: TRBJ2-7
V: TRBV6-1
CDR3: CASRRANEQYF

J: TRBJ2-1
V: TRBV5-1
CDR3: CASSLAAAYSYNEQFF

J: TRBJ1-5
V: TRBV6-1
CDR3: CASSPPRGAYSNQPQHF

J: TRBJ2-3
V: TRBV6-5
CDR3: CASSTPRDTQYF

J: TRBJ2-2
V: TRBV12-3/TRBV12-4
CDR3: CASRGQGFTGELFF

J: TRBJ2-5
V: TRBV27
CDR3: CASSSDRAGKTQYF

J: TRBJ2-1
V: TRBV29-1
CDR3: CSAPRTGENEQFF

J: TRBJ2-1
V: TRBV7-9
CDR3: CASSFPTSGLSSYNEQFF

J: TRBJ1-5
V: TRBV12-3/TRBV12-4
CDR3: CASSRGTPEPQHF

J: TRBJ1-5
V: TRBV5-6
CDR3: CASSLGDREGQPQHF

J: TRBJ2-5
V: TRBV7-2
CDR3: CASSLVSGSRQETQYF

J: TRBJ2-3
V: TRBV4-1
CDR3: CASSQGLGQRNTDTQYF

J: TRBJ2-2
V: TRBV5-1
CDR3: CASRGTENTGELFF

J: TRBJ2-1
V: TRBV5-1
CDR3: CASSWERGSYNEQFF

J: TRBJ2-3
V: TRBV19
CDR3: CASTPSGGASDTQYF

J: TRBJ2-5
V: TRBV24-1
CDR3: CATSEATGALYQETQYF

J: TRBJ2-7
V: TRBV9
CDR3: CASSVRELAGPYEQYF

J: TRBJ1-1
V: TRBV30
CDR3: CAHAWGMNTEAFF

J: TRBJ2-3
V: TRBV5-1
CDR3: CASSSRPGGGAADTQYF

J: TRBJ2-2
V: TRBV7-2
CDR3: CASSVPGLAENAGELFF

J: TRBJ2-3
V: TRBV6-6
CDR3: CASSYGQSGTSGRRGGTDTQYF

J: TRBJ2-1
V: TRBV20-1
CDR3: CSAPSGRVPNEQFF

J: TRBJ2-3
V: TRBV15
CDR3: CATSSRGTTDTQYF

J: TRBJ2-2
V: TRBV24-1
CDR3: CATSDSRVSGELFF

J: TRBJ2-5
V: TRBV7-6
CDR3: CASSLGWRGRQETQYF

J: TRBJ2-1
V: TRBV6-1
CDR3: CASPLHNEQFF

J: TRBJ2-1
V: TRBV29-1
CDR3: CSVEDWDYNEQFF

J: TRBJ2-5
V: TRBV2
CDR3: CASSEGERGASFLETQYF

J: TRBJ1-1
V: TRBV29-1
CDR3: CSVEGGNTEAFF

J: TRBJ1-1
V: TRBV20-1
CDR3: CSADLGARITSEAFF

J: TRBJ2-1
V: TRBV4-2
CDR3: CASSSGLAPGGQFF